The clone carrying this T cell receptor beta chain has a handful of counts. A single record per CDR3 protein comes from TCRdb applying MiXCR to the 5' RACE reads. The sample has about 790,000 distinct CDR3 sequences; about 20% are singletons. The data belong to a study of identical twins. The CDR3 runs to 16 residues. Germline V lookup: CDR1 DFQATT, CDR2 SNEGSKA (reference sequence). The ends were cut back, 0 bases at V and 4 bases at J, with 16 bases in the middle. These data were also filed under a second study, of T cells expressing NK-cell markers.

The receptor's source is a woman between 18 and 29 years old in good health. Sequenced material: PBMCs. This chain joins TRBV20-1 and TRBJ2-1, with a weak D call TRBD1 (6 bases). The CDR3 region has the DNA TGCAGTGCTAGAGATGTTCAGGGGCTAAAGTACAATGAGCAGTTCTTC. Encoded protein: CSARDVQGLKYNEQFF.